Given below is one TCR beta chain in context. Its antigen is currently unknown. This sample stems from a study of shared clonotypes between healthy human individuals. Broader study findings: Depth of sequencing was expected to influence donor clonotype sharing. Apart from blood, nothing was sampled; tissue repertoires likely differ. A generally larger estimated richness was seen in naive subsets than in memory subsets.

The germline V gene encodes CDR1 SGHVS and CDR2 FNYEAQ. The CDR3 contains 13 residues. The V and J ends lost 5 bases and 7 bases, in that order; junction bases with no gene match: 4. Sorted-subset replicate PCR reactions contained about 200 ng DNA, corresponding to about 30,000 T cell genomes. The data were produced by immunoSEQ multiplex PCR, yet TCRdb's version contains in-frame clones alone and is incomplete. The sample holds a few million clones, 90% to 95% seen once. The TCR comes from a man aged 18 to 29 in good health. Some clones in this sample may be carry-over from other donors' samples. The sample taken for sequencing was naive CD4+ T cells from PBMCs. Subset reported: CD45RA+ positively selected. The chain joins TRBV7-6 to TRBJ1-5, with 8 bases lining up with TRBD1. Here the CDR3 DNA reads TGTGCCAGCAGCCTAGGGACAGGCCAGCCCCAGCATTTT. As protein: CASSLGTGQPQHF.